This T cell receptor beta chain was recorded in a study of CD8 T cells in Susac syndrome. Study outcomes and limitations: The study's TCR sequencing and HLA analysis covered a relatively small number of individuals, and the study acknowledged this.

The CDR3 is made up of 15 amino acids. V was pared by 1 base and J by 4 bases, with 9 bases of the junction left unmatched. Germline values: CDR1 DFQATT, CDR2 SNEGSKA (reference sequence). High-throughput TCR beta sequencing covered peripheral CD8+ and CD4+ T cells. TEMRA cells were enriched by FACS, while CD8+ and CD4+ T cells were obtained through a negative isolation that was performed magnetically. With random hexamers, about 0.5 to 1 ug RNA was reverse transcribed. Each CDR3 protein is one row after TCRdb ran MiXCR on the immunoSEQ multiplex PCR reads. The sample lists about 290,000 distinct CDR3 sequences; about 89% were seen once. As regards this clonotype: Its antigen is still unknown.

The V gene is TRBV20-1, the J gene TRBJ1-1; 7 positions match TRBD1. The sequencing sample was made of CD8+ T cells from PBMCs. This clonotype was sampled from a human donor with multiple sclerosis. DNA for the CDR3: TGCAGTGCTAGAGGCCACAGGGGAGAGAGCACTGAAGCTTTCTTT. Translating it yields CSARGHRGESTEAFF.